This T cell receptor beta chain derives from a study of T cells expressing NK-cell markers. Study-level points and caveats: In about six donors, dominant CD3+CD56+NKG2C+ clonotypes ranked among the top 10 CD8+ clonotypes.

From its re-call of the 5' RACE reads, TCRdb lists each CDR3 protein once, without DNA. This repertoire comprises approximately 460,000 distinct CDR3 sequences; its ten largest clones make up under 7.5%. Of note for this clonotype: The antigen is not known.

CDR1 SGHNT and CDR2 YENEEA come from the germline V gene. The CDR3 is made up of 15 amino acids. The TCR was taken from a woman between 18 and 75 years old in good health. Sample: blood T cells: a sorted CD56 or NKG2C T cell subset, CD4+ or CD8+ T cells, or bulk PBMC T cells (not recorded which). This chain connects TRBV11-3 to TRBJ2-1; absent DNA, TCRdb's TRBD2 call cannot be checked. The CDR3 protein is CAAKEGLAAYNEQFF.